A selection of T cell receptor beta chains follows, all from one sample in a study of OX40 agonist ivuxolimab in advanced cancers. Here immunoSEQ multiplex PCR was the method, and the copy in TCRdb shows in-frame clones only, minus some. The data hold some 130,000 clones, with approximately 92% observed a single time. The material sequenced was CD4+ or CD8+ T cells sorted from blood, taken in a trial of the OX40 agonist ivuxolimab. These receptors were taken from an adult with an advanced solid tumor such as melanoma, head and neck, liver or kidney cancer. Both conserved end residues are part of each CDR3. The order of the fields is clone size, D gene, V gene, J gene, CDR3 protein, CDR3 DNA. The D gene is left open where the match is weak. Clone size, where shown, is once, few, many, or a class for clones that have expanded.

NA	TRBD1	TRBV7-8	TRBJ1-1	CASSLVGTGETEAFF	TGTGCCAGCAGCTTAGTGGGGACAGGGGAGACTGAAGCTTTCTTT
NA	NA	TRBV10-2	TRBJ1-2	CASSESSVGGYTF	TGCGCCAGCAGTGAGTCGAGCGTAGGCGGCTACACCTTC
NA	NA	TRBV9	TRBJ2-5	CASSPRGGLSETQYF	TGTGCCAGCAGCCCTCGTGGAGGACTGTCAGAGACCCAGTACTTC
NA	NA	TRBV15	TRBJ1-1	CATGRGNTEAFF	TGTGCCACGGGCCGGGGGAACACTGAAGCTTTCTTT
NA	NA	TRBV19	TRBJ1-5	CASSRWDRPPQHF	TGTGCCAGCTCCCGCTGGGACCGCCCGCCCCAGCATTTT
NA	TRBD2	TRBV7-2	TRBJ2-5	CASSLASGGANQYF	TGTGCCAGCAGCTTAGCGAGCGGGGGGGCTAACCAGTACTTC
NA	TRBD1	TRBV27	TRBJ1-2	CASSLTGHNYGYTF	TGTGCCAGCAGTTTGACAGGGCATAACTATGGCTACACCTTC
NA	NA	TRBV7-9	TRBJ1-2	CASTPPGGNYGYTF	TGTGCCAGCACCCCCCCGGGGGGAAACTATGGCTACACCTTC
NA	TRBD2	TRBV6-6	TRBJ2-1	CASRTSGYNEQFF	TGTGCCAGCCGGACTAGCGGATACAATGAGCAGTTCTTC
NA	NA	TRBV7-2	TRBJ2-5	CASSLLAAGLQETQYF	TGTGCCAGCAGCTTACTGGCCGCGGGGCTGCAAGAGACCCAGTACTTC
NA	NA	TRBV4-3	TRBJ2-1	CASSQEPGYEQFF	TGCGCCAGCAGCCAAGAACCAGGGTACGAGCAGTTCTTC
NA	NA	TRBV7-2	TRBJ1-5	CASSLGAGLNQPQHF	TGTGCCAGCAGCTTAGGGGCAGGACTCAATCAGCCCCAGCATTTT
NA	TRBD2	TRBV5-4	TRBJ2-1	CASSSVGTSVNEQFF	TGTGCCAGCAGCTCAGTGGGGACTAGCGTCAATGAGCAGTTCTTC
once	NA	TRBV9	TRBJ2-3	CASSPEGHFTDTQYF	TGTGCCAGCAGCCCAGAGGGACATTTCACAGATACGCAGTATTTT
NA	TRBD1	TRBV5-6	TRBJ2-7	CASSDDRGGTYEQYF	TGTGCCAGCAGCGATGACAGGGGTGGGACCTACGAGCAGTACTTC
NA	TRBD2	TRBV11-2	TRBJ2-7	CASSLGLAGGYEQYF	TGTGCCAGCAGCCTAGGACTAGCGGGGGGATACGAGCAGTACTTC
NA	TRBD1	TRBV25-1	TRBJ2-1	CASSSTPGQGIGNEQFF	TGTGCCAGCAGCTCCACCCCGGGACAGGGGATCGGCAATGAGCAGTTCTTC
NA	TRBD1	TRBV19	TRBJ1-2	CASSIGITGEYGYTF	TGTGCCAGTAGTATTGGGATTACAGGGGAGTATGGCTACACCTTC
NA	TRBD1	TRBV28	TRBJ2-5	CASSGGQGQTQYF	TGTGCCAGCAGTGGGGGACAGGGGCAGACCCAGTACTTC
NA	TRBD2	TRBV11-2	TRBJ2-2	CASSLLAGGSTGELFF	TGTGCCAGCAGCCTGCTAGCGGGGGGCAGCACCGGGGAGCTGTTTTTT
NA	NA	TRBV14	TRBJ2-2	CASSQVGGTTGELFF	TGTGCCAGCAGCCAAGTCGGGGGAACCACCGGGGAGCTGTTTTTT
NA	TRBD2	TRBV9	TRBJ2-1	CASSAAGGSLYNEQFF	TGTGCCAGCAGCGCCGCCGGGGGGTCCCTCTACAATGAGCAGTTCTTC
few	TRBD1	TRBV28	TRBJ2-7	CASSRPLGQGATYEQYF	TGTGCCAGCAGTCGCCCCCTAGGACAGGGGGCCACCTACGAGCAGTACTTC
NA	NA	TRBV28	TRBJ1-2	CASSSLQGPGANYGYTF	TGTGCCAGCAGTTCATTACAGGGACCGGGAGCTAACTATGGCTACACCTTC
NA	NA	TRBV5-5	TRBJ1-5	CASSSVLQENSNQPQHF	TGTGCCAGCAGCTCGGTACTCCAGGAGAATAGCAATCAGCCCCAGCATTTT
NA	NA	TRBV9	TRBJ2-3	CASSVGGRGTDTQYF	TGTGCCAGCAGCGTTGGGGGGCGAGGGACAGATACGCAGTATTTT
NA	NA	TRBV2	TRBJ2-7	CASSDKEGEQYF	TGTGCCAGCAGTGACAAGGAGGGCGAGCAGTACTTC
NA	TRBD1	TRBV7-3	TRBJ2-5	CASSLTGQTGETQYF	TGTGCCAGCAGCTTAACGGGACAGACGGGGGAGACCCAGTACTTC
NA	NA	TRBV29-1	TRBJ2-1	CSVDNEQFF	TGCAGCGTCGACAATGAGCAGTTCTTC
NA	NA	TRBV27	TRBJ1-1	CASSHIDRAGTEAFF	TGTGCCAGCAGTCATATCGACCGGGCCGGCACTGAAGCTTTCTTT
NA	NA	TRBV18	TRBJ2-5	CASSPPLSGVIEETQYF	TGTGCCAGCTCACCACCGCTCTCTGGGGTAATTGAAGAGACCCAGTACTTC
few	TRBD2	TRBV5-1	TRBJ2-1	CASSLGSSGGSYNEQFF	TGCGCCAGCAGCTTGGGATCTAGCGGGGGCTCATACAATGAGCAGTTCTTC
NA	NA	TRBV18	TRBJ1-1	CASSDGENTEAFF	TGTGCCAGCTCGGATGGGGAGAACACTGAAGCTTTCTTT
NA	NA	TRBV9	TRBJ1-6	CASSAGGGYNSPLHF	TGTGCCAGCAGCGCGGGGGGAGGATATAATTCACCCCTCCACTTT
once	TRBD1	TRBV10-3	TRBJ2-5	CATGGPQETQYF	TGTGCCACAGGGGGTCCCCAAGAGACCCAGTACTTC
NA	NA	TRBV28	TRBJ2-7	CASSLSGTHEQYF	TGTGCCAGCAGTTTATCAGGCACCCACGAGCAGTACTTC
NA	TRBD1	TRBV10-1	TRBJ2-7	CASSDGTGVAPIPYEQYF	TGCGCCAGCAGTGACGGGACAGGGGTCGCCCCGATTCCCTACGAGCAGTACTTC
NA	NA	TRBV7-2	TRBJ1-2	CASSQRHSPLNYGYTF	TGTGCCAGCAGCCAAAGACATTCTCCCCTCAACTATGGCTACACCTTC
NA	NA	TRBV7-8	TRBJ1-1	CASSWGLWDTEAFF	TGTGCCAGCAGCTGGGGACTCTGGGACACTGAAGCTTTCTTT
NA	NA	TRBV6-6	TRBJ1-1	CASSTPTEAFF	TGTGCCAGCAGTACCCCCACTGAAGCTTTCTTT
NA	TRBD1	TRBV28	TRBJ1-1	CASRGQGTVNTEAFF	TGTGCCAGCAGAGGACAGGGAACCGTAAACACTGAAGCTTTCTTT
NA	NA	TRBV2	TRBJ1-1	CASRGAWNTEAFF	TGTGCCAGCAGGGGGGCCTGGAACACTGAAGCTTTCTTT
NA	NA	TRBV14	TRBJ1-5	CASSQDSNQPQHF	TGTGCCAGCAGCCAAGATAGCAATCAGCCCCAGCATTTT
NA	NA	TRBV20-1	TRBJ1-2	CSASAGEGYTF	TGCAGTGCTAGCGCAGGGGAAGGCTACACCTTC
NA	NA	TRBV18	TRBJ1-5	CASSPPATGSNQPQHF	TGTGCCAGCTCACCCCCAGCGACAGGTAGCAATCAGCCCCAGCATTTT
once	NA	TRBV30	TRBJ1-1	CAWSVPGPVTEAFF	TGTGCCTGGAGCGTCCCGGGACCTGTGACTGAAGCTTTCTTT
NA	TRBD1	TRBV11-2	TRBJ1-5	CASSLGQGAGQPQHF	TGTGCCAGCAGCTTAGGACAGGGGGCAGGTCAGCCCCAGCATTTT
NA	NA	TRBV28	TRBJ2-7	CATWGSYEQYF	TGTGCCACCTGGGGGTCCTACGAGCAGTACTTC
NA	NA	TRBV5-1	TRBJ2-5	CASSPSGGAGETQYF	TGCGCCAGCAGCCCGAGTGGGGGGGCCGGGGAGACCCAGTACTTC
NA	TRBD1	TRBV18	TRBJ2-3	CASSRTGQGSTDTQYF	TGTGCCAGCTCACGGACGGGACAGGGAAGTACAGATACGCAGTATTTT
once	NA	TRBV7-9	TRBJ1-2	CASSLLFGAGYTF	TGTGCCAGCAGCTTATTATTCGGGGCTGGCTACACCTTC
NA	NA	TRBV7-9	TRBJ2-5	CASSPDIRPQETQYF	TGTGCCAGCAGCCCAGACATCAGGCCTCAAGAGACCCAGTACTTC
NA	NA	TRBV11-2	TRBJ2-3	CASSIRAGGGDTQYF	TGTGCCAGCAGCATAAGAGCGGGTGGGGGCGATACGCAGTATTTT
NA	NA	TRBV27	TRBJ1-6	CASTLMGSYNSPLHF	TGTGCCAGCACCCTAATGGGTAGCTATAATTCACCCCTCCACTTT
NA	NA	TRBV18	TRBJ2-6	CASSPPLESRANVLTF	TGTGCCAGCTCACCACCTCTGGAGAGTAGGGCCAACGTCCTGACTTTC
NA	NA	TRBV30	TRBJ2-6	CAWFSKGAGANVLTF	TGTGCCTGGTTCTCCAAGGGGGCTGGGGCCAACGTCCTGACTTTC
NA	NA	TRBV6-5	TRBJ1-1	CASSYSRAMNTEAFF	TGTGCCAGCAGTTACTCGCGGGCCATGAACACTGAAGCTTTCTTT